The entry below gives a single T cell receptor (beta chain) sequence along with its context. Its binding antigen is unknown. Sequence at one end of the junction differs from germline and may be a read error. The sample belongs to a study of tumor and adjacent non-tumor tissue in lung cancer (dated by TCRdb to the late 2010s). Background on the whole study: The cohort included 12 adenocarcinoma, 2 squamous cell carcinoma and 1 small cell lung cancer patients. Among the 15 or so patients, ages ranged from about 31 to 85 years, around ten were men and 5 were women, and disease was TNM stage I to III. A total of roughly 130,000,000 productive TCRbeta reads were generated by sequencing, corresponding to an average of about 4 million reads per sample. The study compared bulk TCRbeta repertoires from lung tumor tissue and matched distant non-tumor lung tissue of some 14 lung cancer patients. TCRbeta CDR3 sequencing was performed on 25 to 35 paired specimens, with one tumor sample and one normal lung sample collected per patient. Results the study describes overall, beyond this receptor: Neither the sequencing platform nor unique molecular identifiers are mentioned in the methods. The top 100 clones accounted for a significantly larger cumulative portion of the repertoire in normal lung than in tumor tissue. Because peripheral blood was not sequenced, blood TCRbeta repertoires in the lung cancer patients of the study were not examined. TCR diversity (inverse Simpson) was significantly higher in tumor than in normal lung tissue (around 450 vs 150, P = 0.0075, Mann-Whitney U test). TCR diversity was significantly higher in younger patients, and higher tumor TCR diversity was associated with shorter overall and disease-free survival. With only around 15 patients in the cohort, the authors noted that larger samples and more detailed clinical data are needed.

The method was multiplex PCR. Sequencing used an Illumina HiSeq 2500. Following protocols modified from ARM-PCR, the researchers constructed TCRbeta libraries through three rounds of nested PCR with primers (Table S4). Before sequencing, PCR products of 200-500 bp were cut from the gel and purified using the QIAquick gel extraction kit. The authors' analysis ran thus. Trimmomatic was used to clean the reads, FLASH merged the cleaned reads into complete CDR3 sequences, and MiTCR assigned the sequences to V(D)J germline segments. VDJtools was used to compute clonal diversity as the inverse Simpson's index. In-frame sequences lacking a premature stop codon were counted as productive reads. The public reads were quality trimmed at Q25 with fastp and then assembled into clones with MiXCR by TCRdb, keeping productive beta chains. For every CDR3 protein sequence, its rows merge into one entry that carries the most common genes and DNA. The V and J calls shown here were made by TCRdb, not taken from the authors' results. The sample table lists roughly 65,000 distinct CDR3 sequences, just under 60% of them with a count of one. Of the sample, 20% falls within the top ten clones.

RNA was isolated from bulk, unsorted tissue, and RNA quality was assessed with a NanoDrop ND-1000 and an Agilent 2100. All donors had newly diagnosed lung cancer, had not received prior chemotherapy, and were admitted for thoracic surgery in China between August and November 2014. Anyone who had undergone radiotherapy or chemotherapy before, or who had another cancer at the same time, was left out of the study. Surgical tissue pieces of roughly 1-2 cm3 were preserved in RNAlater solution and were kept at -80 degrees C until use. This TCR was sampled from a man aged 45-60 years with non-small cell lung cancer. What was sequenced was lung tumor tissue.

The base sequence is TGTGCCTGGACCCCCTTTCAGGGAATGAAGACTGAAGCTTTCTTT. It codes for CAWTPFQGMKTEAFF. In this chain, TRBV30 is recombined with TRBJ1-1; 5 matching bases give a weak D call of TRBD1. The CDR3 spans 15 residues, from the cysteine through the phenylalanine. The read is trimmed to its CDR3 DNA, 45 bases read in frame from base 1. Taken from the germline V gene (reference sequence), the CDR1 and CDR2 loops are GTSNPN and SVGIG.